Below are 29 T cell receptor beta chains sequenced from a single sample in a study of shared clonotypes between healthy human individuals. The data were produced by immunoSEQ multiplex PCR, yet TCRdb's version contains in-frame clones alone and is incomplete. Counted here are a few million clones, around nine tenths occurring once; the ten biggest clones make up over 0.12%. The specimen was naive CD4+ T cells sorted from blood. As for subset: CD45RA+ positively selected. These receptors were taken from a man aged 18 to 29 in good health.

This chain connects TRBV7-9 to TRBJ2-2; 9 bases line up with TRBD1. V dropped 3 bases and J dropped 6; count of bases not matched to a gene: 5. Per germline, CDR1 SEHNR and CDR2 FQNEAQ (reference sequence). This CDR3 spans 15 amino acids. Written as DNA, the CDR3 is TGTGCCAGCAGCTTTGAGACAGGGGGACCCGGGGAGCTGTTTTTT. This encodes CASSFETGGPGELFF. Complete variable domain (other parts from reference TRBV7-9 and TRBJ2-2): DTGVSQNPRHKITKRGQNVTFRCDPISEHNRLYWYRQTLGQGPEFLTYFQNEAQLEKSRLLSDRFSAERPKGSFSTLEIQRTEQGDSAMYLCASSFETGGPGELFFGEGSRLTVL.

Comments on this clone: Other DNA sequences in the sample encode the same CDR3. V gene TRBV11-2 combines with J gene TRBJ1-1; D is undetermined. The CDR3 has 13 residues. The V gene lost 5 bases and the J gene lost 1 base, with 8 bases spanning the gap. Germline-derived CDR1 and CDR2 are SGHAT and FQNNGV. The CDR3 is CASSPTANTEAFF. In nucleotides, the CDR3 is TGTGCCAGCAGCCCAACAGCGAACACTGAAGCTTTCTTT.

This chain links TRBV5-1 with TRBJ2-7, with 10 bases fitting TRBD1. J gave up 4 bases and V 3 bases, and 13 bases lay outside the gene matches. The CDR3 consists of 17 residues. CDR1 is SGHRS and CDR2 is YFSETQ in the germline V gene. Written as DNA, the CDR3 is TGCGCCAGCAGCTCAACTACCCTCCGGGACAGGGGATACGAGCAGTACTTC. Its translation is CASSSTTLRDRGYEQYF.

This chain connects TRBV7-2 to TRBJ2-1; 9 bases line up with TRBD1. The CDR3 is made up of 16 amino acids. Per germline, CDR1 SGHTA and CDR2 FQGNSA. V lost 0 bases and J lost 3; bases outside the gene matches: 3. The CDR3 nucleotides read TGTGCCAGCAGCTTAGCCGGGACAGGGTACTACAATGAGCAGTTCTTC. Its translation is CASSLAGTGYYNEQFF.

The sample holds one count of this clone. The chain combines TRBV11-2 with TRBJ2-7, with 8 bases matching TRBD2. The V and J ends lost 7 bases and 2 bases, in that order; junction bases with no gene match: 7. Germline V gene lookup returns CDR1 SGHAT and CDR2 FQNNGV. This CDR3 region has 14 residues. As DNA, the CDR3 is TGTGCCAGCACCCTTCTAGCGGGCCCCTACGAGCAGTACTTC. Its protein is CASTLLAGPYEQYF.

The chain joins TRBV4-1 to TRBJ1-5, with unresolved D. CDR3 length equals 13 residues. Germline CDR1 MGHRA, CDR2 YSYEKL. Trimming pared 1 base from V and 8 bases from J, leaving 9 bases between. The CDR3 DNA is TGCGCCAGCAGCCAAGTAGTTACGGAGCCCCAGCATTTT. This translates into CASSQVVTEPQHF.

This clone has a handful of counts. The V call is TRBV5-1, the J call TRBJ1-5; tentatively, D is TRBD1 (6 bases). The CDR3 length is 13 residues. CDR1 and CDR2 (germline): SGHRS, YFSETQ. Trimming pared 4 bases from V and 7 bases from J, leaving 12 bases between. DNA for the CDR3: TGCGCCAGCAGCGAACAGGGCCCCCAGCCCCAGCATTTT. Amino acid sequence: CASSEQGPQPQHF.

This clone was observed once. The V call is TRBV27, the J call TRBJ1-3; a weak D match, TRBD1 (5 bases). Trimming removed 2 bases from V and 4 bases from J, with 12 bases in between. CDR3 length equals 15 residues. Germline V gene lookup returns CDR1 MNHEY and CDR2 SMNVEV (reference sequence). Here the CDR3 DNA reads TGTGCCAGCAGTTTACAGGGAGGCCCGGGAAACACCATATATTTT. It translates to CASSLQGGPGNTIYF.

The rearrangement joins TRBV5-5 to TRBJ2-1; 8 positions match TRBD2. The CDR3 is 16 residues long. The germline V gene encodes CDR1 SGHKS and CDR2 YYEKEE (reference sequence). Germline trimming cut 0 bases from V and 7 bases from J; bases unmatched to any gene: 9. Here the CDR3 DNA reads TGTGCCAGCAGCTTGGATTTCGGGAGGGCCAGAAATGAGCAGTTCTTC. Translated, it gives CASSLDFGRARNEQFF.

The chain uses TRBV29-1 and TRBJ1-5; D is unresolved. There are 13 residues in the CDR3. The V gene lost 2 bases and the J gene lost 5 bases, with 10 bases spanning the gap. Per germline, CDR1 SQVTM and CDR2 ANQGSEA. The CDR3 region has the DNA TGCAGCGTTGAATGGTTGGGCGATCAGCCCCAGCATTTT. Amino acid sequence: CSVEWLGDQPQHF.

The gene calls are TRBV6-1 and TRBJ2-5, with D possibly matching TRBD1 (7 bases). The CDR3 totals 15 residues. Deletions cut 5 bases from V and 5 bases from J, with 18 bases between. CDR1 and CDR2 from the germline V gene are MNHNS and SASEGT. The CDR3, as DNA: TGTGCCAGCAGTATGGAGGGACAGTCACGCGAGACCCAGTACTTC. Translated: CASSMEGQSRETQYF.

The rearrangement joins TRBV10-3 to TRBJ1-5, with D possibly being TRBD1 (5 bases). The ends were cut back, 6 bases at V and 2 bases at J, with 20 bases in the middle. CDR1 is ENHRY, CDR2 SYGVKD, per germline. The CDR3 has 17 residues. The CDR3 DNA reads TGTGCCATCAGAAGACAGTCCTGGCTTCGAGGCAATCAGCCCCAGCATTTT. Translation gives CAIRRQSWLRGNQPQHF.

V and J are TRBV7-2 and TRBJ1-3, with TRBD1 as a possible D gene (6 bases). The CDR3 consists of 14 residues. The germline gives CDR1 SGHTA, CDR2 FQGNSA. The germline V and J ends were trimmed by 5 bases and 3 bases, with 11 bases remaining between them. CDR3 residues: CASSPQGLGNTIYF. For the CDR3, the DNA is TGTGCCAGCAGCCCACAGGGTCTTGGAAACACCATATATTTT. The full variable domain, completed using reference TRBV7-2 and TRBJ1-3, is GAGVSQSPSNKVTEKGKDVELRCDPISGHTALYWYRQSLGQGLEFLIYFQGNSAPDKSGLPSDRFSAERTGGSVSTLTIQRTQQEDSAVYLCASSPQGLGNTIYFGEGSWLTVV.

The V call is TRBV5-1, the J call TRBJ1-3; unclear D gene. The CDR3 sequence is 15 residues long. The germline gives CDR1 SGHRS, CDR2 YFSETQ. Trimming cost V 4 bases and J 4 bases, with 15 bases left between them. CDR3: CASSTGHVGGNTIYF. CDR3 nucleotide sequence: TGCGCCAGCAGCACCGGGCATGTGGGGGGAAACACCATATATTTT.

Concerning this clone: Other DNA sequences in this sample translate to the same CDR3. CDR3 region: CASSLVGGSNYGYTF. The CDR3, as DNA: TGTGCCAGCAGCTTAGTTGGGGGATCTAACTATGGCTACACCTTC. The J gene is TRBJ1-2, the V gene TRBV7-8, with D maybe TRBD1 (5 bases). The CDR3 consists of 15 residues. CDR1 SGHVS and CDR2 FQNEAQ come from the germline V gene. V lost 1 base to trimming and J lost 0 bases, with 9 bases between them.

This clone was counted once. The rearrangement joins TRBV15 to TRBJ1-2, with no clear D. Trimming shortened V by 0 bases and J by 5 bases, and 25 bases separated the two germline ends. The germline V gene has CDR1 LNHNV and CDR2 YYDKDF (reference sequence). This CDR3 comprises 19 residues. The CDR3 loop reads CATSRDAPPRSRRWYGYTF. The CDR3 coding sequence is TGTGCCACCAGCAGAGATGCCCCTCCTCGGAGTAGAAGGTGGTATGGCTACACCTTC.

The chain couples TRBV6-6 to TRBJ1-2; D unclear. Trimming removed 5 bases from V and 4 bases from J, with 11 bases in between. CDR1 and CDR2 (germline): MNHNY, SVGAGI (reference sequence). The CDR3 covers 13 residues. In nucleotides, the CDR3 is TGTGCCAGCAGTAGGGTCAGCGGCTATGGCTACACCTTC. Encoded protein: CASSRVSGYGYTF.

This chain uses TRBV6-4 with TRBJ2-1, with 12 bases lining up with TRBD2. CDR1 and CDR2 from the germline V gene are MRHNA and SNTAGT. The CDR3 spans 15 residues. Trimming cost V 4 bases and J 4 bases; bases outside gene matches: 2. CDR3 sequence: CASSGLAGEYNEQFF. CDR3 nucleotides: TGTGCCAGCAGTGGACTAGCGGGGGAATACAATGAGCAGTTCTTC.

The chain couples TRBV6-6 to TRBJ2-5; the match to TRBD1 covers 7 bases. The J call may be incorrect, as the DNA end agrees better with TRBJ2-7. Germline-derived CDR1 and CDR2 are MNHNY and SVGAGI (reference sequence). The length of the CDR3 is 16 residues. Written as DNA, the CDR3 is TGTGCCAGCAGTTACTCCCACGCCGACAGGGACTACGAGCAGTACTTC. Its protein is CASSYSHADRDYEQYF.

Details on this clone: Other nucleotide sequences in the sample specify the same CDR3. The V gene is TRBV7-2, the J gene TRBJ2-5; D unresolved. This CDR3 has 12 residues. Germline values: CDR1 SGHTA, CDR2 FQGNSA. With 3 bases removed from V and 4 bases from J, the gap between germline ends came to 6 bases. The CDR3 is CASSLNPETQYF. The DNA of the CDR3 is TGTGCCAGCAGCTTGAATCCAGAGACCCAGTACTTC. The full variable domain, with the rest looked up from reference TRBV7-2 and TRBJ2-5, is GAGVSQSPSNKVTEKGKDVELRCDPISGHTALYWYRQSLGQGLEFLIYFQGNSAPDKSGLPSDRFSAERTGGSVSTLTIQRTQQEDSAVYLCASSLNPETQYFGPGTRLLVL.

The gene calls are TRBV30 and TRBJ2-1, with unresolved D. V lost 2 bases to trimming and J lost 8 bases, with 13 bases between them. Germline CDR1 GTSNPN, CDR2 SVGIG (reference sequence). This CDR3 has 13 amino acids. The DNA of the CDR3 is TGTGCCTGGAGTCCCCGACCTGGAGATGAGCAGTTCTTC. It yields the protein CAWSPRPGDEQFF.

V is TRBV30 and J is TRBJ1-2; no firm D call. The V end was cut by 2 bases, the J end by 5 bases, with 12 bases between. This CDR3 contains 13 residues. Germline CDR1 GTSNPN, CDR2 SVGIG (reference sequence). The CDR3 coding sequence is TGTGCCTGGAGTCCTGACTCCACTTATGGCTACACCTTC. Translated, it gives CAWSPDSTYGYTF.

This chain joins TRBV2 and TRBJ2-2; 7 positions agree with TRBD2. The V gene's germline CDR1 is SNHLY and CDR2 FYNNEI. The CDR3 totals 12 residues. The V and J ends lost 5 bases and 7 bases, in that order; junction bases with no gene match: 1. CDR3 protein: CASSRTSGELFF. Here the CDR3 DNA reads TGTGCCAGCAGTCGGACTAGCGGGGAGCTGTTTTTT.

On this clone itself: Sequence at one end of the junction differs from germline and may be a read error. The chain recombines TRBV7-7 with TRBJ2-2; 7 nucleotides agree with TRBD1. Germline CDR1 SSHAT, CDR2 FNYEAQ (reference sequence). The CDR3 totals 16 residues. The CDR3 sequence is CASSLTEGADTGELFF. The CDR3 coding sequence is TGTGCTAGCAGCTTAACAGAGGGGGCGGACACCGGGGAGCTGTTTTTT.

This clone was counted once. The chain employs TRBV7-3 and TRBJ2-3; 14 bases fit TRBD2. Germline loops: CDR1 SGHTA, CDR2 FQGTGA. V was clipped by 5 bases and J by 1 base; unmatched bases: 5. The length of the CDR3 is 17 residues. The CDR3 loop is CASSPGLAGGRTDTQYF. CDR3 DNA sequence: TGTGCCAGCAGCCCTGGACTAGCGGGGGGCCGCACAGATACGCAGTATTTT.

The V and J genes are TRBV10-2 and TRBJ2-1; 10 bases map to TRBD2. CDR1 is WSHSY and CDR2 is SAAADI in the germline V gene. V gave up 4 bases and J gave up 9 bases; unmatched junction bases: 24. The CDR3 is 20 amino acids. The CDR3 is CASSGQSEAGGPGSWVEQFF. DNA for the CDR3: TGCGCCAGCAGTGGCCAGTCGGAAGCGGGAGGGCCCGGGTCCTGGGTTGAGCAGTTCTTC.

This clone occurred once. The CDR3 loop is CASSPKTGTYGYTF. CDR3 nucleotides: TGTGCCAGCTCACCCAAGACAGGGACCTATGGCTACACCTTC. The V call is TRBV18, the J call TRBJ1-2; TRBD1 aligns across 7 bases. The CDR3 loop spans 14 amino acids. V lost 3 bases, J lost 4 bases, and 5 bases stayed unmatched. The V gene's germline CDR1 is KGHSH and CDR2 LQKENI.

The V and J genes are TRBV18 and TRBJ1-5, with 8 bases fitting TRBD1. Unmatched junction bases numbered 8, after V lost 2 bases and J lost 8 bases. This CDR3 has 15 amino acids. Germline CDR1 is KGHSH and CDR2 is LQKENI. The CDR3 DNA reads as TGTGCCAGCTCACCAGGGACAGGTTTGTTGGAGCCCCAGCATTTT. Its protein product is CASSPGTGLLEPQHF.

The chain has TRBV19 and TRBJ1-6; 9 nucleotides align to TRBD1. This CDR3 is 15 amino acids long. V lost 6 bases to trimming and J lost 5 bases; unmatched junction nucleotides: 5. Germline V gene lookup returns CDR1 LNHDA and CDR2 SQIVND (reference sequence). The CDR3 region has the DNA TGTGCCAGTAGGCTCCGGGACAGGGATAATTCACCCCTCCACTTT. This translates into CASRLRDRDNSPLHF.